This T cell receptor beta chain appears in the sequencing data of a study of response to subunit inactivated influenza vaccine. From the RT-PCR reads, TCRdb called clonotypes with MiXCR, one entry per CDR3 protein. The profile shows hundreds of thousands of distinct CDR3 sequences, about 11% of them singletons. These records were also assigned to another study, of T cells expressing NK-cell markers. That paper notes: TCR beta libraries carry UMIs added by 5'RACE template switching.

The material sequenced was PBMCs from blood, taken on the day of vaccination. The clonotype comes from a man aged 50 or older who received an inactivated influenza vaccine.

CDR3 protein: CASSFGEPSNQPQHF. The CDR3 DNA reads TGCGCCAGCAGCTTCGGGGAGCCAAGCAATCAGCCCCAGCATTTT. The chain recombines TRBV5-1 with TRBJ1-5; no firm D call. Trimming took off 2 bases at V and 1 base at J, with 10 bases between the two ends. Germline V CDR1 and CDR2: SGHRS, YFSETQ. This CDR3 is built from 15 residues.